The clone carrying this TCR beta chain was picked up many times. The antigen is not known. The data stem from a study of response to subunit inactivated influenza vaccine. General study findings and limits: The authors put forward the suggestion that each seasonal influenza vaccination may bring in only a limited number of new T cells.

MiXCR was run by TCRdb on the RT-PCR reads, yielding one entry per CDR3 protein. The data hold 500,000 to 550,000 distinct CDR3 sequences, with less than 10% observed a single time. Losses at the gene ends were 7 bases for V and 3 bases for J; bases not matched to a gene: 6. CDR1 and CDR2 (germline): SNHLY, FYNNEI. This CDR3 is 13 amino acids long. The receptor comes from a man in his fifties or sixties who received an inactivated influenza vaccine. The sample was PBMCs from blood, taken roughly 24 months after vaccination. The V call is TRBV2, the J call TRBJ2-7; 7 bases fit TRBD2. In DNA, the CDR3 is TGTGCCAGCAACCCACTAGCGAGCTACGAGCAGTACTTC. It is translated as CASNPLASYEQYF.